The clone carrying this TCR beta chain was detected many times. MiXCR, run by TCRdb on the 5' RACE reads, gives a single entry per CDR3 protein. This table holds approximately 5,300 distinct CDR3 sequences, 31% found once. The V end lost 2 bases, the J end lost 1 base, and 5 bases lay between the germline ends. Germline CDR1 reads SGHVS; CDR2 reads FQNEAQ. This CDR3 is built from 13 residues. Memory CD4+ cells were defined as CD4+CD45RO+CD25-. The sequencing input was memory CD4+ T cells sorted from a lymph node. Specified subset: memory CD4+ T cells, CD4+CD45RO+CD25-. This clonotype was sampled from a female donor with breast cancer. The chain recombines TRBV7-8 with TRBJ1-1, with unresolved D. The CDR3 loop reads CASSLRGNTEAFF. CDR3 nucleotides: TGTGCCAGCAGCTTAAGAGGGAACACTGAAGCTTTCTTT.